The clone carrying this T cell receptor (beta chain) was counted many times. Its antigen is currently unknown. With 2 bases removed from V and 1 base from J, the gap between germline ends came to 5 bases. Germline loops: CDR1 MNHEY, CDR2 SVGAGI. The CDR3 length is 13 residues. The sample originates from a study of T cells in Graves' hyperthyroidism and ophthalmopathy. Background on the study: Specimen type is peripheral blood, collected at initial diagnosis prior to any treatment. Findings and limits, study-wide: Ophthalmopathy prediction by the model preceded onset by a median about 6.8 months. Ophthalmopathy cases were set apart from stable hyperthyroidism by a 13 V-J model.

TCR beta CDR3 region amplification was performed from RNA transcripts. The TCR CDR3 was amplified in a first-round RT-PCR using the HTBI primer set. In TCRdb, the multiplex PCR reads were re-called with MiXCR into one record per CDR3 protein. The table records some 400,000 distinct CDR3 sequences, around an eighth of them present only once. The PBMCs had their origin in 10 ml of fresh peripheral blood. The sequence was collected from a man aged 30-40 years with Graves' hyperthyroidism that later progressed to Graves' ophthalmopathy. The material sequenced was blood. The V gene is TRBV6-5, the J gene TRBJ1-1; no clear D gene. CDR3 sequence reads: CASSYIRNTEAFF. In nucleotides, the CDR3 is TGTGCCAGCAGTTACATCCGGAACACTGAAGCTTTCTTT.